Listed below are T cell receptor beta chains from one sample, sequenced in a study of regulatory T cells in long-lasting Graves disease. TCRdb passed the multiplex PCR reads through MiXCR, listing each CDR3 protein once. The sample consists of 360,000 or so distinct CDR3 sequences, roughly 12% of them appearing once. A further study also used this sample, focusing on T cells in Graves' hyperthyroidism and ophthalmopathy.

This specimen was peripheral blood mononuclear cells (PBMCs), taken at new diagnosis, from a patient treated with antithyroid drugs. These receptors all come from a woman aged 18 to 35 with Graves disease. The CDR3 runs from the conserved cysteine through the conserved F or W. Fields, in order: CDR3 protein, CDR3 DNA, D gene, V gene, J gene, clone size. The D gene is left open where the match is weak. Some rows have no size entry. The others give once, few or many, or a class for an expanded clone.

CASSFYDNEQFF	TGTGCCAGCAGCTTTTATGACAATGAGCAGTTCTTC	.	TRBV7-2	TRBJ2-1	few
CASSYASFFADTQYF	TGTGCCAGCAGCTACGCTAGCTTTTTCGCAGATACGCAGTATTTT	.	TRBV11-1	TRBJ2-3	many
CASSVGTGVTEKLFF	TGTGCCAGCAGCGTTGGTACAGGAGTTACTGAAAAACTGTTTTTT	.	TRBV9	TRBJ1-4	many
CASSPATAGFLYRDEQFF	TGTGCCAGCAGCCCCGCGACGGCGGGGTTCTTATATAGGGATGAGCAGTTCTTC	.	TRBV11-2	TRBJ2-1	few
CASGQGYNQPQHF	TGTGCCAGCGGACAGGGGTACAATCAGCCCCAGCATTTT	TRBD1	TRBV28	TRBJ1-5	many
CASSLDLALEQFF	TGTGCCAGCAGTTTAGACCTAGCATTGGAGCAGTTCTTC	.	TRBV12-3/TRBV12-4	TRBJ2-1	many
CASRSDRLSGGFKTQYF	TGTGCCAGCAGATCTGATCGGTTAAGCGGGGGGTTCAAGACCCAGTACTTC	TRBD2	TRBV12-3/TRBV12-4	TRBJ2-5	many
CASSQGLLPSYGYTF	TGTGCCAGCAGCCAAGGCCTCCTCCCCTCCTATGGCTACACCTTC	.	TRBV5-6	TRBJ1-2	.
CASSFWRAGGAGGNEQFF	TGTGCCAGCAGCTTCTGGCGGGCGGGAGGGGCAGGGGGCAATGAGCAGTTCTTC	TRBD2	TRBV11-2	TRBJ2-1	many
CASSFNPSSYNEEFF	TGTGCCAGCAGTTTCAACCCGAGCTCCTACAATGAAGAGTTCTTC	.	TRBV27	TRBJ2-1	.
CASSVGRGLAALHF	TGTGCCAGCAGTGTGGGGAGGGGGCTCGCGGCCCTCCACTTT	TRBD1	TRBV2	TRBJ1-6	many
CASSGGPKGREEETQYF	TGCGCCAGCAGTGGGGGGCCGAAGGGAAGGGAAGAAGAGACCCAGTACTTC	.	TRBV10-1	TRBJ2-5	few
CASSQDERVISPPQHF	TGCGCCAGCAGCCAAGATGAGCGCGTGATAAGCCCGCCCCAGCATTTT	.	TRBV4-1	TRBJ1-5	.
CASSERTGEETQYF	TGTGCCAGCAGTGAACGGACAGGGGAAGAGACCCAGTACTTC	TRBD1	TRBV6-2/TRBV6-3	TRBJ2-5	.
CASSEPPGGDTQYF	TGTGCCAGCAGTGAACCGCCGGGCGGGGATACGCAGTATTTT	.	TRBV6-2/TRBV6-3	TRBJ2-3	.
CASGPSPRGLYGYTF	TGTGCTAGTGGTCCCTCACCCAGGGGCCTCTATGGCTACACCTTC	.	TRBV12-5	TRBJ1-2	many
CASIGAGANVLTF	TGCGCCAGCATAGGGGCTGGGGCCAACGTCCTGACTTTC	.	TRBV5-1	TRBJ2-6	many
CASSQEGRDYGYTF	TGTGCCAGCAGCCAAGAAGGCAGGGACTATGGCTACACCTTC	.	TRBV3-1	TRBJ1-2	.
CASSPLPRELVTYNEQFF	TGTGCCAGCTCACCCCTACCTCGCGAACTAGTCACCTACAATGAGCAGTTCTTC	.	TRBV18	TRBJ2-1	.
CASRLLAGGRDEQFF	TGTGCCAGCAGACTCCTAGCGGGGGGGCGAGATGAGCAGTTCTTC	TRBD2	TRBV7-9	TRBJ2-1	many
CASSEVGRREAFF	TGTGCCAGCAGTGAAGTGGGGCGGCGGGAGGCTTTCTTT	.	TRBV2	TRBJ1-1	.
CASSPELAGAGASNEQFF	TGTGCCAGCAGTCCCGAACTAGCGGGAGCTGGGGCCTCCAATGAGCAGTTCTTC	TRBD2	TRBV28	TRBJ2-1	.
CASGTADTEAFF	TGTGCCAGCGGGACAGCGGACACTGAAGCTTTCTTT	TRBD1	TRBV6-2/TRBV6-3	TRBJ1-1	many
CVSSLGDGNTGELFF	TGTGTCAGCAGTCTGGGGGACGGGAACACCGGGGAGCTGTTTTTT	.	TRBV6-2/TRBV6-3	TRBJ2-2	.
CSVELTGARVLDTQYF	TGCAGCGTTGAACTGACAGGGGCGAGGGTGTTAGATACGCAGTATTTT	TRBD1	TRBV29-1	TRBJ2-3	few
CASSQESGVTEAFF	TGCGCCAGCAGCCAAGAAAGCGGGGTCACTGAAGCTTTCTTT	.	TRBV4-3	TRBJ1-1	.
CASSRAGLQNSPLHF	TGTGCCAGCAGCCGAGCCGGGCTCCAAAATTCACCCCTCCACTTT	.	TRBV14	TRBJ1-6	.
CASSPYGQGEDVLTF	TGTGCCAGCAGCCCCTACGGACAGGGGGAAGACGTCCTGACTTTC	TRBD1	TRBV11-1	TRBJ2-6	.
CATSDPRRDRSRTETQYF	TGTGCCACCAGTGATCCAAGACGCGACAGGTCGAGGACGGAGACCCAGTACTTC	.	TRBV24-1	TRBJ2-5	few
CASSRGQGTYNSPLHF	TGTGCCAGCAGCCGGGGACAGGGAACCTATAATTCACCCCTCCACTTT	TRBD1	TRBV5-5	TRBJ1-6	.
CASSIAGSNTGELFF	TGTGCCAGTAGTATCGCGGGCTCTAACACCGGGGAGCTGTTTTTT	.	TRBV19	TRBJ2-2	few
CASSLGQGYYSNQPQHF	TGTGCCAGCAGCCTGGGACAGGGATACTATAGCAATCAGCCCCAGCATTTT	TRBD1	TRBV7-8	TRBJ1-5	few
CASSQARGHSYNEQFF	TGTGCCAGCAGCCAAGCCCGGGGGCACTCCTACAATGAGCAGTTCTTC	.	TRBV14	TRBJ2-1	many
CASRTTDMNTEAFF	TGTGCCAGTAGGACGACAGATATGAACACTGAAGCTTTCTTT	.	TRBV19	TRBJ1-1	.
CASSFAGRNYNEQFF	TGTGCCAGCAGCTTTGCGGGACGCAACTACAATGAGCAGTTCTTC	.	TRBV11-2	TRBJ2-1	.
CASSLDAGGPSDTQYF	TGTGCCAGCAGCTTAGATGCGGGAGGGCCTTCAGATACGCAGTATTTT	TRBD2	TRBV7-6	TRBJ2-3	.
CASSLQGARGGSDQPQHF	TGTGCCAGCAGTTTGCAGGGGGCGCGGGGAGGATCGGATCAGCCCCAGCATTTT	TRBD1	TRBV27	TRBJ1-5	many
CSARGGGDRGPTDTQYF	TGCAGTGCTAGAGGTGGAGGGGACAGGGGGCCGACAGATACGCAGTATTTT	TRBD1	TRBV20-1	TRBJ2-3	few
CASSLGDSYDGYTF	TGCGCCAGCAGCTTGGGGGACAGCTACGATGGCTACACCTTC	TRBD1	TRBV5-1	TRBJ1-2	.
CASVQSPSYGYTF	TGTGCCAGCGTTCAGTCACCGTCATATGGCTACACCTTC	.	TRBV12-3/TRBV12-4	TRBJ1-2	many
CASSLVSRAGGGQPQHF	TGTGCCAGCAGCTTAGTATCTCGGGCAGGGGGCGGTCAGCCCCAGCATTTT	TRBD1	TRBV11-2	TRBJ1-5	.
CASRSTGGLHGELFF	TGTGCCAGCAGGTCGACAGGGGGCTTACACGGGGAGCTGTTTTTT	TRBD1	TRBV12-3/TRBV12-4	TRBJ2-2	many